One sample yielded the 14 T cell receptor beta chains listed below, sequenced in a study of blood T cell repertoires in COVID-19. Measured with immunoSEQ multiplex PCR; TCRdb has only the in-frame clones, and not every one. The sample records almost 35,000 clones, nearly 80% being singletons. Input material: peripheral blood. These receptors all stem from a man aged 80 or over with acute or convalescent COVID-19.

This clone was seen a single time. CDR3 coding DNA: TGTGCCATCAGTGAGTCGACAGGGAGAAGCACCATATATTTT. It yields the protein CAISESTGRSTIYF. The V call is TRBV10-3, the J call TRBJ1-3; TRBD1 aligns across 7 bases. V trimming: 0 bases; J trimming: 9 bases; junction bases outside the gene matches: 5. Germline V CDR1 and CDR2: ENHRY, SYGVKD. The CDR3 is 14 amino acids.

This clone was seen only once. This chain links TRBV24-1 with TRBJ2-3; 7 bases line up with TRBD1. Germline V lookup: CDR1 KGHDR, CDR2 SFDVKD. J lost 0 bases, V lost 10 bases, and 3 bases had no gene match. CDR3 size: 13 residues. The CDR3 DNA reads as TGTGCCACAAGGGACAGCAGCACAGATACGCAGTATTTT. Translation gives CATRDSSTDTQYF.

This chain connects TRBV11-2 to TRBJ2-1; 7 bases are a match to TRBD2. Germline V gene lookup returns CDR1 SGHAT and CDR2 FQNNGV. After removal of 7 bases from V and 4 bases from J, the junction contained 16 bases not matched to a gene. This CDR3 spans 17 amino acids. The CDR3: CASNVKRELNSYNEQFF. For the CDR3, the DNA is TGTGCCAGCAACGTTAAGCGGGAATTGAACTCATACAATGAGCAGTTCTTC.

J is TRBJ2-1 and V is TRBV7-2, with TRBD2 identical over 9 bases. The CDR3 length is 15 residues. Germline V gene sequence: CDR1 SGHTA, CDR2 FQGNSA. J lost 2 bases, V lost 7 bases, and 6 bases had no gene match. The CDR3 reads CASTFAGGAYNEQFF. In DNA form, the CDR3 reads TGTGCCAGCACCTTCGCGGGGGGGGCCTACAATGAGCAGTTCTTC.

The chain couples TRBV9 to TRBJ2-4; TRBD1 matches 9 bases. V lost 0 bases to trimming and J lost 6 bases; unmatched junction nucleotides: 7. The CDR3 sequence is 16 residues long. CDR1 is SGDLS, CDR2 YYNGEE, per germline. The CDR3, as DNA: TGTGCCAGCAGCGTAGAGGGGGGACAGGGAAGAAACATTCAGTACTTC. This codes for CASSVEGGQGRNIQYF.

CDR3 sequence: CASSQEGRGGYTF. The CDR3 nucleotides are TGTGCCAGCAGCCAAGAGGGGAGGGGTGGCTACACCTTC. The chain has TRBV3-1 (or the pseudogene TRBV3-2) and TRBJ1-2; D might be TRBD1 (5 bases). V lost 0 bases, J lost 7 bases, and 9 bases lay in between. The CDR3 totals 13 residues. CDR1 is LGHDT, CDR2 YNNKEL, per germline (reference sequence).

The rearrangement links TRBV30 to TRBJ1-6; 9 bases map to TRBD1. The V and J ends lost 6 bases and 8 bases, in that order; junction bases with no gene match: 14. Germline-derived CDR1 and CDR2 are GTSNPN and SVGIG (reference sequence). CDR3 length: 16 residues. The CDR3 here is CACERMTGGSDSPLHF. Here the CDR3 DNA reads TGTGCCTGCGAGAGGATGACAGGGGGTTCGGATTCACCCCTCCACTTT.

The chain joins TRBV7-3 to TRBJ2-5, with D maybe TRBD2 (5 bases). Trimming stripped 1 base from V and 4 bases from J, with 7 bases between. This CDR3 is built from 13 residues. Germline V gene data show CDR1 as SGHTA and CDR2 as FQGTGA. The CDR3 coding sequence is TGTGCCAGCAGCTTAAACCGGGGAGAGACCCAGTACTTC. Its protein product is CASSLNRGETQYF.

The V call is TRBV6-5, the J call TRBJ2-7; 10 bases map to TRBD1. J gave up 2 bases and V 5 bases, and 6 bases lay outside the gene matches. The CDR3 spans 15 residues. Germline V gene data show CDR1 as MNHEY and CDR2 as SVGAGI. The DNA for the CDR3 is TGTGCCAGCAGTCAGCCGGGACAGGGGACCTACGAGCAGTACTTC. Protein product: CASSQPGQGTYEQYF.

The chain employs TRBV15 and TRBJ2-2, with a tentative D call TRBD1 (6 bases). The CDR3 extends over 15 amino acids. V gave up 4 bases and J gave up 6 bases, with 15 bases separating them. Germline CDR1 and CDR2: LNHNV and YYDKDF (reference sequence). Here the CDR3 reads CATSTTAGAAGELFF. The CDR3 DNA sequence: TGTGCCACCAGCACTACCGCAGGGGCGGCCGGGGAGCTGTTTTTT.

This rearrangement joins TRBV9 to TRBJ1-2, with TRBD1 matching 10 bases. Germline CDR1 is SGDLS and CDR2 is YYNGEE. The ends lost 4 bases at V and 6 bases at J; junction bases unmatched: 6. This CDR3 is built from 14 residues. CDR3 in DNA: TGTGCCAGCAGCCCCCAGGGGACAGGGGATGGCTACACCTTC. It is translated as CASSPQGTGDGYTF.

The chain joins TRBV3-1 (or the pseudogene TRBV3-2) to TRBJ1-4; D call uncertain. V gave up 6 bases and J gave up 0 bases, with 14 bases separating them. Germline CDR1 is LGHDT and CDR2 is YNNKEL (reference sequence). The CDR3 has 16 amino acids. As DNA, the CDR3 is TGTGCCAGCAGTTACCCGGGAGGGTCAACTAATGAAAAACTGTTTTTT. Amino acid sequence: CASSYPGGSTNEKLFF.

V usage is TRBV6-5 and J usage is TRBJ2-7; D might be TRBD1 (6 bases). With 0 bases removed from V and 5 bases from J, the gap between germline ends came to 17 bases. The CDR3 spans 16 residues. The germline V gene encodes CDR1 MNHEY and CDR2 SVGAGI. For the CDR3, the DNA is TGTGCCAGCAGTTACTCTCCGGGACAAGGGACGGACGAGCAGTACTTC. It codes for CASSYSPGQGTDEQYF.

This chain connects TRBV7-3 to TRBJ2-1; 8 bases align to TRBD2. This CDR3 has 19 residues. CDR1 SGHTA and CDR2 FQGTGA come from the germline V gene. V dropped 5 bases and J dropped 5; count of bases not matched to a gene: 20. CDR3 region: CASSPLGSGSGFWNNEQFF. For the CDR3, the DNA is TGTGCCAGCAGCCCCCTCGGGAGCGGGAGTGGATTCTGGAACAATGAGCAGTTCTTC.